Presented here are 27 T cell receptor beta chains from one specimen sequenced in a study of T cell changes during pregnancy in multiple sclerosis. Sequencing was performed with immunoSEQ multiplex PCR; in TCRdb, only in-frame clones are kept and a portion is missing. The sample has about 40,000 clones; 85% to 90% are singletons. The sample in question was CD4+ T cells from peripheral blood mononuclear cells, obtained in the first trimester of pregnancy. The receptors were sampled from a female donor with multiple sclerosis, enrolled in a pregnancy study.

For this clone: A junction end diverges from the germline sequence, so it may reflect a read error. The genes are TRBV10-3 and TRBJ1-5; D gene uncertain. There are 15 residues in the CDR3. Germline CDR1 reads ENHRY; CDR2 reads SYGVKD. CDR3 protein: CAISESPDSDQPQHF. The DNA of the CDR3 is TGTGCCATCAGTGAGTCGCCAGATAGCGATCAGCCCCAGCATTTT.

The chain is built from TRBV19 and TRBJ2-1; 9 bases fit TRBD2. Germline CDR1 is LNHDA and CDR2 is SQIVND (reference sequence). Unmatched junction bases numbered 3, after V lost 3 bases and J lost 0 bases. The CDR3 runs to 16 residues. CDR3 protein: CASSILSGSSYNEQFF. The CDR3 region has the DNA TGTGCCAGTAGTATCCTTAGCGGGAGCTCCTACAATGAGCAGTTCTTC.

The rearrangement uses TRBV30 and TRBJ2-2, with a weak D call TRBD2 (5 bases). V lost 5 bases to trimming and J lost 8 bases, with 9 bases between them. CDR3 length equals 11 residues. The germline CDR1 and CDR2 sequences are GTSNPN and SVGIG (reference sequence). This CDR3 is CAWGSAGELFF. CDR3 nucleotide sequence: TGTGCCTGGGGGAGTGCGGGGGAGCTGTTTTTT.

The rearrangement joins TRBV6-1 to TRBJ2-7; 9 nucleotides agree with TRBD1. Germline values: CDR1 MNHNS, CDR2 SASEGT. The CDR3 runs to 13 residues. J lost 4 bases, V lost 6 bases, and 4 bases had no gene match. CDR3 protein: CASSRTGVYEQYF. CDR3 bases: TGTGCCAGCAGCAGGACAGGGGTATACGAGCAGTACTTC.

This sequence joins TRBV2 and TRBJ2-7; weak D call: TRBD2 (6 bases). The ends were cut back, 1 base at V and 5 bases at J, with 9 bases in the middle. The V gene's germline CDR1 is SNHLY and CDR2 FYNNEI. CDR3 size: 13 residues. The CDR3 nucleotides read TGTGCCAGCAGTGAAGAATGGGGGGACGAGCAGTACTTC. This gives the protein CASSEEWGDEQYF.

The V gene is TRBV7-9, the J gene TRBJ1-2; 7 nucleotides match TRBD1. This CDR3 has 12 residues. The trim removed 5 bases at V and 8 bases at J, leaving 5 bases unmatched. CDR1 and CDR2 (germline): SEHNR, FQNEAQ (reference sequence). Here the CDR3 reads CASSVPGGGYTF. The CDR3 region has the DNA TGTGCCAGCAGCGTGCCAGGGGGAGGCTACACCTTC.

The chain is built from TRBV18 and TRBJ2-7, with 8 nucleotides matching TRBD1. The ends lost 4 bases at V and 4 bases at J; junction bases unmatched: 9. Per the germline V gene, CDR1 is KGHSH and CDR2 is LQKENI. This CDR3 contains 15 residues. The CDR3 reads CASSLRQGLGYEQYF. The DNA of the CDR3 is TGTGCCAGCTCACTTAGACAGGGGTTAGGTTACGAGCAGTACTTC.

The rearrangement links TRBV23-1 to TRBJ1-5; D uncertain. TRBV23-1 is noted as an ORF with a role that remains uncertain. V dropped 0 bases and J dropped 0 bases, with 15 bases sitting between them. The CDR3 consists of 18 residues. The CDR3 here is CASSQSIRHSNSNQPQHF. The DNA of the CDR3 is TGCGCCAGCAGTCAATCAATCCGTCACTCGAATAGCAATCAGCCCCAGCATTTT.

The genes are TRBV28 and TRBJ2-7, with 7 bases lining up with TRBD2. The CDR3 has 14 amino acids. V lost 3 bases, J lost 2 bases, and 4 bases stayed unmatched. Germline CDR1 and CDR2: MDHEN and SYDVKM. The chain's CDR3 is CASSLQRGTYEQYF. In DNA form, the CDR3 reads TGTGCCAGCAGTTTGCAGCGGGGTACCTACGAGCAGTACTTC.

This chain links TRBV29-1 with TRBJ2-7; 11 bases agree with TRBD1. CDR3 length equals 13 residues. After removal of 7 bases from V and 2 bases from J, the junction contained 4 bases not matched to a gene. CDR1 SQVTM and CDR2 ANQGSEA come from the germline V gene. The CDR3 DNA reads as TGCAGCGCCCGGACAGGGGGCGCCTACGAGCAGTACTTC. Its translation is CSARTGGAYEQYF.

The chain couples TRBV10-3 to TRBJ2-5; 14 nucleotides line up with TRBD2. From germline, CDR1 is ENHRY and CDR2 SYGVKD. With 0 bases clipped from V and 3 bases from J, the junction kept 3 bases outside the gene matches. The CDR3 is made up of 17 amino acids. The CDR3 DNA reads TGTGCCATCAGTGAGTCGTGGGGACTAGCGGGAGAAGAGACCCAGTACTTC. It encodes CAISESWGLAGEETQYF.

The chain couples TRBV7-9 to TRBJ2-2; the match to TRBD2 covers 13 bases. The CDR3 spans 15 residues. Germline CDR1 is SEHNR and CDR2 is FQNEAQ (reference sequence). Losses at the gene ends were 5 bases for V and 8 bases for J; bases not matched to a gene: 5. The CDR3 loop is CASSLTLAGGGELFF. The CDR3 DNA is TGTGCCAGCAGCCTAACACTAGCGGGAGGGGGGGAGCTGTTTTTT.

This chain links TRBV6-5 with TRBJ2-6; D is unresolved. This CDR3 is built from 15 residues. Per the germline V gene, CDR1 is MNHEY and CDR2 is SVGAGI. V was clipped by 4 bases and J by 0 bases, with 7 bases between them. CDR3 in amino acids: CASSSEPSGANVLTF. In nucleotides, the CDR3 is TGTGCCAGCAGTTCTGAGCCCTCTGGGGCCAACGTCCTGACTTTC.

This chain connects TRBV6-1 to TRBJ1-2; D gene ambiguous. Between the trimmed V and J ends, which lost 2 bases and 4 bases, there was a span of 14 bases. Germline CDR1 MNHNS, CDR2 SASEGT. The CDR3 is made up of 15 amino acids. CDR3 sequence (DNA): TGTGCCAGCAGTGAACTCGCGGACTCCTTCTATGGCTACACCTTC. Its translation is CASSELADSFYGYTF.

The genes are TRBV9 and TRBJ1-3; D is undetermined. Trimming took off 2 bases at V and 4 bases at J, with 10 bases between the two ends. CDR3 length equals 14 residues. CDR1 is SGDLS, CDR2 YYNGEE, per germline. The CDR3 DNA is TGTGCCAGCAGCGTTGAAACGGGGGGAAACACCATATATTTT. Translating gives CASSVETGGNTIYF.

This CDR3 is CASSLGDRDTGELFF. In DNA, the CDR3 is TGTGCCAGCAGCTTAGGAGACAGGGACACCGGGGAGCTGTTTTTT. This rearrangement joins TRBV7-9 to TRBJ2-2, with 7 nucleotides matching TRBD1. This CDR3 spans 15 amino acids. The germline V gene encodes CDR1 SEHNR and CDR2 FQNEAQ (reference sequence). V trimming: 1 base; J trimming: 3 bases; junction bases outside the gene matches: 2.

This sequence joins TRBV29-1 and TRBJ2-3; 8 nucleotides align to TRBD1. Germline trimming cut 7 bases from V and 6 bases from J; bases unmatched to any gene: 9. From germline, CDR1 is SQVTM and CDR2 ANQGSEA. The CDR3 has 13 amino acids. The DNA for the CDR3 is TGCAGCGCTACCGGACAGGGAGTTGATACGCAGTATTTT. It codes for CSATGQGVDTQYF.

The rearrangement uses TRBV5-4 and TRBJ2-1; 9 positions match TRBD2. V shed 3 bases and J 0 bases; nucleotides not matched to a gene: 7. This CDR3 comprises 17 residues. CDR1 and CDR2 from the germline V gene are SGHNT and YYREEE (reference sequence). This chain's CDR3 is CASSWGGGASSYNEQFF. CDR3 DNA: TGTGCCAGCAGCTGGGGCGGGGGGGCTAGCTCCTACAATGAGCAGTTCTTC. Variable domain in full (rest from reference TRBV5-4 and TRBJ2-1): ETGVTQSPTHLIKTRGQQVTLRCSSQSGHNTVSWYQQALGQGPQFIFQYYREEENGRGNFPPRFSGLQFPNYSSELNVNALELDDSALYLCASSWGGGASSYNEQFFGPGTRLTVL.

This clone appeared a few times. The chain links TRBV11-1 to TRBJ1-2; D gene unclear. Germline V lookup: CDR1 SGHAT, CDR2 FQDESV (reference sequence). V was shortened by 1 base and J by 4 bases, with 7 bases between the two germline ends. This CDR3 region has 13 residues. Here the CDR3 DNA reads TGTGCCAGCAGCTTAGGTGAGGTCTATGGCTACACCTTC. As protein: CASSLGEVYGYTF.

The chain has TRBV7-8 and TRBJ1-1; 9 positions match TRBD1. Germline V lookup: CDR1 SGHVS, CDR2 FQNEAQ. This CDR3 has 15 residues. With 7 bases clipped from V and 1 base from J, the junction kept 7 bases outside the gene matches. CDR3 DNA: TGTGCCAGCACCCAAGCGGACAGGGGGAACACTGAAGCTTTCTTT. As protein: CASTQADRGNTEAFF.

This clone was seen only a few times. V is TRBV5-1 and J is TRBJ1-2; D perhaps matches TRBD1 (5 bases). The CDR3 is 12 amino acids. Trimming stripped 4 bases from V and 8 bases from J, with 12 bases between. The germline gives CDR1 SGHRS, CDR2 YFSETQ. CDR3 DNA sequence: TGCGCCAGCAGCAGACAGCCTGAAGGCTACACCTTC. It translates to CASSRQPEGYTF.

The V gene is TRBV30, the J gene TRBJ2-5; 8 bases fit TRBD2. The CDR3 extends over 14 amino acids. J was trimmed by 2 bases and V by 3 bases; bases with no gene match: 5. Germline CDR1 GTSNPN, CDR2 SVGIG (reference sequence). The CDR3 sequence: CAWSGGAGQETQYF. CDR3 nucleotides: TGTGCCTGGAGCGGGGGGGCTGGGCAAGAGACCCAGTACTTC.

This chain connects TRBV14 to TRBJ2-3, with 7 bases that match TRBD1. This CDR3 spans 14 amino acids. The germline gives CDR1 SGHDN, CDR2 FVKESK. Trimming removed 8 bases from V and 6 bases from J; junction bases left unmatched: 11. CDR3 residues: CASAQRGLRDTQYF. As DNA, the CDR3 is TGTGCCAGCGCCCAGAGGGGGCTAAGGGATACGCAGTATTTT.

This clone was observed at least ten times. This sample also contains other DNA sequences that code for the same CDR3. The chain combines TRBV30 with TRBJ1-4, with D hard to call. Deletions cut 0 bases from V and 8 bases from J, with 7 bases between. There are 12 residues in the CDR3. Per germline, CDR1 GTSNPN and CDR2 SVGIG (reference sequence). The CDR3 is CAWSVLREKLFF. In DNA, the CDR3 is TGTGCCTGGAGTGTACTCAGGGAAAAACTGTTTTTT.

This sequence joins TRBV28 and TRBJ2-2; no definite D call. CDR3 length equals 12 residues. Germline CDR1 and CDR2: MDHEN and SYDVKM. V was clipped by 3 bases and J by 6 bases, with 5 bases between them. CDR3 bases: TGTGCCAGCAGTTTTTCCTCCGGGGAGCTGTTTTTT. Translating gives CASSFSSGELFF.

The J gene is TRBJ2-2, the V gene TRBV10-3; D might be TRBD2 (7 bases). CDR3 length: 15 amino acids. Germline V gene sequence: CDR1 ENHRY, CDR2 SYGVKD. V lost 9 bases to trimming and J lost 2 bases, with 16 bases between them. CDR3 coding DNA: TGTGCCATTCGGGGGGCTAGCGACAACACCGGGGAGCTGTTTTTT. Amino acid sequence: CAIRGASDNTGELFF.

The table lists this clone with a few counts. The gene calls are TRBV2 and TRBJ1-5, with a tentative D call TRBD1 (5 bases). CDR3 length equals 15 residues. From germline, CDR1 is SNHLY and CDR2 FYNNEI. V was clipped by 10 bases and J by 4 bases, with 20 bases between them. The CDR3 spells CATRETGVRNQPQHF. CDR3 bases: TGTGCCACCAGGGAAACGGGGGTTAGGAATCAGCCCCAGCATTTT.